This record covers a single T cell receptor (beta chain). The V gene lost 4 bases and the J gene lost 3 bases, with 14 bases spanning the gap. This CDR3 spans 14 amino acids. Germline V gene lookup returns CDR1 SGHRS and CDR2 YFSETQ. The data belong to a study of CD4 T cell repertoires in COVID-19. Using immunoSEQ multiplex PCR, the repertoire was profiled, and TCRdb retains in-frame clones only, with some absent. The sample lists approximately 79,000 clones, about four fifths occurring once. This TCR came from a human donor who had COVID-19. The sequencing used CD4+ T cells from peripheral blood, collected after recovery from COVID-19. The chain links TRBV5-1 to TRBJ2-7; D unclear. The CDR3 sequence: CASSVAPPGYEQYF. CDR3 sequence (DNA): TGCGCCAGCAGCGTTGCTCCGCCGGGCTACGAGCAGTACTTC.